The rows below give T cell receptor beta chains drawn from one sample of a study of T cell repertoires in cytomegalovirus infection. Using its own MiXCR run on the reads, TCRdb lists one record per CDR3 protein. The sample includes about 740,000 distinct CDR3 sequences, approximately 40% of them seen just once. Sequenced input: PBMCs. The receptors originated from a human donor in good health (CMV status not recorded). Some clones in this sample may be carry-over from other donors' samples. The CDR3 runs from the conserved cysteine through the conserved F or W. A D gene is named only where the DNA matches it firmly. Only some rows state a clone size, as once, few, many or a class for expanded clones.

d_gene: .
j_gene: TRBJ2-7
abundance: few
v_gene: TRBV7-6
CDR3nt: TGTGCCAGCAGCTTAGTACCAGGGCGAGGGACCTACGAGCAGTACTTC
CDR3aa: CASSLVPGRGTYEQYF

d_gene: TRBD2
j_gene: TRBJ2-7
abundance: many
v_gene: TRBV7-2
CDR3nt: TGTGCCAGCAGCTTAGCGCGGGGCGGGAGGGCTTCCGAGCAGTACTTC
CDR3aa: CASSLARGGRASEQYF

d_gene: .
j_gene: TRBJ1-1
abundance: .
v_gene: TRBV12-3/TRBV12-4
CDR3nt: TGTGCCAGCAGTATGGGGGACTTACCGAAGAACACTGAAGCTTTCTTT
CDR3aa: CASSMGDLPKNTEAFF

d_gene: .
j_gene: TRBJ2-1
abundance: .
v_gene: TRBV11-3
CDR3nt: TGTGCCAGCAGCCAAGGCAGTTCTGAGCAGTTCTTC
CDR3aa: CASSQGSSEQFF

d_gene: .
j_gene: TRBJ1-4
abundance: .
v_gene: TRBV7-4
CDR3nt: TGTGCCAGCAGCTTAATCGGGACCAATGAAAAACTGTTTTTT
CDR3aa: CASSLIGTNEKLFF

d_gene: .
j_gene: TRBJ2-2
abundance: .
v_gene: TRBV6-1
CDR3nt: TGTGCCAGCAGTTCCAGATTCGGATTCTGGGAGCTGTTTTTT
CDR3aa: CASSSRFGFWELFF

d_gene: .
j_gene: TRBJ2-6
abundance: .
v_gene: TRBV19
CDR3nt: TGTGCCAGTAGTGACAGCGTTCAGCTCTCTGGGGCCAACGTCCTGACTTTC
CDR3aa: CASSDSVQLSGANVLTF

d_gene: .
j_gene: TRBJ1-2
abundance: .
v_gene: TRBV13
CDR3nt: TGTGTCAGCAGCTTACAGGAAAACTATGGCTACACCTTC
CDR3aa: CVSSLQENYGYTF

d_gene: .
j_gene: TRBJ1-2
abundance: .
v_gene: TRBV6-1
CDR3nt: TGTGCCAGCAGCATACAGGGCGGGGCTAACTATGGCTACACCTTC
CDR3aa: CASSIQGGANYGYTF

d_gene: .
j_gene: TRBJ1-5
abundance: .
v_gene: TRBV19
CDR3nt: TGTGCCAGTAGTATAGGGACAGCGAGCAATCAGCCCCAGCATTTT
CDR3aa: CASSIGTASNQPQHF

d_gene: .
j_gene: TRBJ2-3
abundance: .
v_gene: TRBV4-1
CDR3nt: TGCGCCAGCAGCCAAGACTGGGGACCGGAGGATACGCAGTATTTT
CDR3aa: CASSQDWGPEDTQYF

d_gene: TRBD1
j_gene: TRBJ2-5
abundance: few
v_gene: TRBV4-1
CDR3nt: TGCGCCAGCAGCCAAGGTCCGGACAGGGCGGTGGAGACCCAGTACTTC
CDR3aa: CASSQGPDRAVETQYF

d_gene: TRBD2
j_gene: TRBJ2-1
abundance: .
v_gene: TRBV14
CDR3nt: TGTGCCAGCAGCCAAGCTTGGCTAGCGGGGAGTTACAATGAGCAGTTCTTC
CDR3aa: CASSQAWLAGSYNEQFF

d_gene: .
j_gene: TRBJ1-1
abundance: .
v_gene: TRBV28
CDR3nt: TGTGCCAGCAGCCCTTTGACATTCACCGGATGGAACACTGAAGCTTTCTTT
CDR3aa: CASSPLTFTGWNTEAFF

d_gene: TRBD2
j_gene: TRBJ2-3
abundance: once
v_gene: TRBV14
CDR3nt: TGTGCCAGCAGCCAAGATGGACTAGCGGGAGATACGCAGTATTTT
CDR3aa: CASSQDGLAGDTQYF

d_gene: TRBD1
j_gene: TRBJ2-5
abundance: few
v_gene: TRBV5-1
CDR3nt: TGCGCCAGCAGCTTTAGACAGGGGGGAGAGACCCAGTACTTC
CDR3aa: CASSFRQGGETQYF

d_gene: .
j_gene: TRBJ1-1
abundance: few
v_gene: TRBV6-5
CDR3nt: TGTGCCAGCAGTTACGGGATGGGGGGACTGAACACTGAAGCTTTCTTT
CDR3aa: CASSYGMGGLNTEAFF

d_gene: TRBD1
j_gene: TRBJ2-7
abundance: few
v_gene: TRBV5-5
CDR3nt: TGTGCCAGCAGCTTGAGGACAGGGACTTCTTCCTACGAGCAGTACTTC
CDR3aa: CASSLRTGTSSYEQYF

d_gene: TRBD2
j_gene: TRBJ2-2
abundance: few
v_gene: TRBV25-1
CDR3nt: TGTGCCAGCGGGCAGTTGGGAGGGCACACCGGGGAGCTGTTTTTT
CDR3aa: CASGQLGGHTGELFF

d_gene: .
j_gene: TRBJ2-1
abundance: few
v_gene: TRBV6-1
CDR3nt: TGTGCCAGCAGTGAGCACGCCTACTCCTACAATGAGCAGTTCTTC
CDR3aa: CASSEHAYSYNEQFF

d_gene: .
j_gene: TRBJ1-2
abundance: .
v_gene: TRBV5-1
CDR3nt: TGCGCCAGCAGCTTTGATACAGCCGACTATGGCTACACCTTC
CDR3aa: CASSFDTADYGYTF

d_gene: .
j_gene: TRBJ1-6
abundance: .
v_gene: TRBV20-1
CDR3nt: TGCAGTGCTACCCGACAAGGGGAGGGATCACCCCTCCACTTT
CDR3aa: CSATRQGEGSPLHF

d_gene: .
j_gene: TRBJ1-2
abundance: .
v_gene: TRBV28
CDR3nt: TGTGCCAGCAGAGGAACTTGGACAGATTATGGCTACACCTTC
CDR3aa: CASRGTWTDYGYTF

d_gene: .
j_gene: TRBJ1-3
abundance: many
v_gene: TRBV7-9
CDR3nt: TGTGCCAGCAGCTATCGTAAGGGCTCTGGAAACACCATATATTTT
CDR3aa: CASSYRKGSGNTIYF

d_gene: .
j_gene: TRBJ1-1
abundance: .
v_gene: TRBV28
CDR3nt: TGTGCCAGCAGTCCGATTCGTAACACTGAAGCTTTCTTT
CDR3aa: CASSPIRNTEAFF

d_gene: TRBD2
j_gene: TRBJ2-7
abundance: many
v_gene: TRBV7-6
CDR3nt: TGTGCCAGCAGCTTAGAGGGCCTTAGCGGGGGCTCCTACGAGCAGTACTTC
CDR3aa: CASSLEGLSGGSYEQYF

d_gene: .
j_gene: TRBJ2-2
abundance: few
v_gene: TRBV9
CDR3nt: TGTGCCAGCAGCCCCCCCGGGGGCATGGCCGGGGAGCTGTTTTTT
CDR3aa: CASSPPGGMAGELFF

d_gene: .
j_gene: TRBJ2-6
abundance: few
v_gene: TRBV6-1
CDR3nt: TGTGCCAGCAGTATAGGACAGAACTCTGGGGCCAACGTCCTGACTTTC
CDR3aa: CASSIGQNSGANVLTF

d_gene: .
j_gene: TRBJ1-3
abundance: .
v_gene: TRBV3-1
CDR3nt: TGTGCCAGCAGCGGGACTGACTCTGGAAACACCATATATTTT
CDR3aa: CASSGTDSGNTIYF

d_gene: .
j_gene: TRBJ2-1
abundance: .
v_gene: TRBV7-9
CDR3nt: TGTGCCAGCAGCTCCAGCCCCCAGGGTCGCGATGAGCAGTTCTTC
CDR3aa: CASSSSPQGRDEQFF

d_gene: .
j_gene: TRBJ2-1
abundance: few
v_gene: TRBV6-5
CDR3nt: TGTGCCAGCAGTTACTCACTTGACTCGAACAATGAGCAGTTCTTC
CDR3aa: CASSYSLDSNNEQFF

d_gene: TRBD2
j_gene: TRBJ2-7
abundance: .
v_gene: TRBV20-1
CDR3nt: TGCAGTGCTAGAGTGAGCGGGACGCCTAGGGAGCAGTACTTC
CDR3aa: CSARVSGTPREQYF

d_gene: TRBD1
j_gene: TRBJ1-1
abundance: few
v_gene: TRBV5-6
CDR3nt: TGTGCCAGCAGCTTGGGGCCAGGGGGTTATGAAGCTTTCTTT
CDR3aa: CASSLGPGGYEAFF

d_gene: .
j_gene: TRBJ1-4
abundance: few
v_gene: TRBV4-1
CDR3nt: TGCGCCAGCAGCCAATGGCGAGGTGAAAAACTGTTTTTT
CDR3aa: CASSQWRGEKLFF

d_gene: .
j_gene: TRBJ1-1
abundance: .
v_gene: TRBV7-9
CDR3nt: TGTGACAGCAGCTACCAAACAGGGATGAACACTGAAGCTTTCTTT
CDR3aa: CDSSYQTGMNTEAFF

d_gene: TRBD2
j_gene: TRBJ2-1
abundance: .
v_gene: TRBV3-1
CDR3nt: TGTGCCAGCAGCCAAGTAACGACTAGCGGGGTAAACAATGAGCAGTTCTTC
CDR3aa: CASSQVTTSGVNNEQFF

d_gene: .
j_gene: TRBJ2-1
abundance: .
v_gene: TRBV5-4
CDR3nt: TGTGCCAGCAGCTTGCCCACCTACAATGAGCAGTTCTTC
CDR3aa: CASSLPTYNEQFF

d_gene: TRBD1
j_gene: TRBJ2-7
abundance: .
v_gene: TRBV5-5
CDR3nt: TGTGCCAGCAGCTACCCGGGACAGGGACTCTACGAGCAGTACTTC
CDR3aa: CASSYPGQGLYEQYF

d_gene: .
j_gene: TRBJ2-2
abundance: few
v_gene: TRBV19
CDR3nt: TGTGCCAGTACCCAGTCCGCGAACACCGGGGAGCTGTTTTTT
CDR3aa: CASTQSANTGELFF

d_gene: .
j_gene: TRBJ1-1
abundance: .
v_gene: TRBV5-1
CDR3nt: TGCGCCAGCAGCTTGGTGGGGGGCGACCACACTGAAGCTTTCTTT
CDR3aa: CASSLVGGDHTEAFF

d_gene: .
j_gene: TRBJ1-5
abundance: .
v_gene: TRBV19
CDR3nt: TGTGCCACTCGTGGATCCAATCAGCCCCCGCATTTT
CDR3aa: CATRGSNQPPHF

d_gene: .
j_gene: TRBJ1-3
abundance: many
v_gene: TRBV19
CDR3nt: TGTGCCAGTACGTGGGTATTCGACAGAACTGGAAACACCATATATTTT
CDR3aa: CASTWVFDRTGNTIYF

d_gene: TRBD1
j_gene: TRBJ1-2
abundance: many
v_gene: TRBV28
CDR3nt: TGTGCCAGCACCCCCCCTATGGGACAGGGGGCGAAAAACTATGGCTACACCTTC
CDR3aa: CASTPPMGQGAKNYGYTF

d_gene: .
j_gene: TRBJ2-7
abundance: many
v_gene: TRBV7-2
CDR3nt: TGTGCCAGCAGCCCCAGAGGGACACTCTACGAGCAGTACTTC
CDR3aa: CASSPRGTLYEQYF

d_gene: .
j_gene: TRBJ2-3
abundance: few
v_gene: TRBV6-5
CDR3nt: TGTGCCAGCAGTTGGGGACTCCACACAGATACGCAGTATTTT
CDR3aa: CASSWGLHTDTQYF

d_gene: TRBD2
j_gene: TRBJ2-7
abundance: .
v_gene: TRBV5-1
CDR3nt: TGCGCCAGCAGCTTGTCGGGACTAGGAGGCGCCGAGCAGTACTTC
CDR3aa: CASSLSGLGGAEQYF

d_gene: .
j_gene: TRBJ1-1
abundance: .
v_gene: TRBV4-1
CDR3nt: TGCACCAGCAGCCAAGACCTCCCGCCGGCCACGAACACTGAAGCTTTCTTT
CDR3aa: CTSSQDLPPATNTEAFF

d_gene: .
j_gene: TRBJ2-2
abundance: .
v_gene: TRBV27
CDR3nt: TGTGCCAGCAGTTTAGGCGGGCTCCCCGGGGAGCTGTTTTTT
CDR3aa: CASSLGGLPGELFF

d_gene: .
j_gene: TRBJ2-3
abundance: .
v_gene: TRBV18
CDR3nt: TGTGCCAGCTCCCGGGGTGAGGATACGCAGTATTTT
CDR3aa: CASSRGEDTQYF

d_gene: TRBD2
j_gene: TRBJ2-1
abundance: few
v_gene: TRBV7-2
CDR3nt: TGTGCCAGCAGCCCTTGGACTAGCGGGTACTACAATGAGCAGTTCTTC
CDR3aa: CASSPWTSGYYNEQFF

d_gene: .
j_gene: TRBJ1-1
abundance: .
v_gene: TRBV11-2
CDR3nt: TGTGCCACCACAAACATCTGGGGGTCTGAAGCTTTCTTT
CDR3aa: CATTNIWGSEAFF

d_gene: .
j_gene: TRBJ2-7
abundance: many
v_gene: TRBV7-2
CDR3nt: TGTGCCAGCAGCTTAGGATGGGGTGAATCCTACGAGCAGTACTTC
CDR3aa: CASSLGWGESYEQYF

d_gene: .
j_gene: TRBJ2-7
abundance: .
v_gene: TRBV12-3/TRBV12-4
CDR3nt: TGTGCCAGCAGCAATTTCGGCGTTGGTCGGTCCTACGAGCAGTACTTC
CDR3aa: CASSNFGVGRSYEQYF

d_gene: .
j_gene: TRBJ1-5
abundance: few
v_gene: TRBV10-1
CDR3nt: TGCGCCAGCAGTGAGGGGGTCAATCAGCCCCAGCATTTT
CDR3aa: CASSEGVNQPQHF